The 10 T cell receptor beta chains given below trace back to one sample, sequenced in a study of CD8 T cells in Susac syndrome. An amount of RNA that ranged from roughly 0.5 to 1 ug was reverse transcribed with random hexamers. TCRdb reanalysed the immunoSEQ multiplex PCR reads using MiXCR and keeps one entry per CDR3 protein. This sample has hundreds of thousands of distinct CDR3 sequences, with approximately 85% found just once. Sequences were obtained from CD8+ T cells from PBMCs. The receptors shown here come from a human donor with multiple sclerosis.

The genes are TRBV6-7 and TRBJ2-1; the match to TRBD2 covers 10 bases. TRBV6-7 carries the ORF label, with uncertain function. CDR3 length: 20 residues. Trimming removed 6 bases from V and 0 bases from J; junction bases left unmatched: 17. The CDR3 sequence is CASSTSDNSGGTSSYNEQFF. CDR3 DNA: TGTGCCAGCAGCACATCAGATAATAGCGGGGGGACCTCCTCCTACAATGAGCAGTTCTTC.

The rearrangement uses TRBV3-1 and TRBJ2-5; D is uncertain. Germline loops: CDR1 LGHDT, CDR2 YNNKEL (reference sequence). This CDR3 is 15 amino acids long. The V gene lost 0 bases and the J gene lost 0 bases, with 8 bases spanning the gap. The CDR3 bases are TGTGCCAGCAGCCAAGATAACGGGTACCAAGAGACCCAGTACTTC. This gives the protein CASSQDNGYQETQYF.

The chain joins TRBV5-6 to TRBJ1-2; a weak D match, TRBD1 (5 bases). The CDR3 has 16 amino acids. Trimming left V 1 base short and J 5 bases short, with 18 bases between. Germline V gene sequence: CDR1 SGHDT, CDR2 YYEEEE. The CDR3 protein is CASSLLHRSPPYGYTF. The CDR3 DNA sequence: TGTGCCAGCAGCTTGTTACACAGGTCGCCCCCTTATGGCTACACCTTC.

This chain uses TRBV21-1 with TRBJ1-5; TRBD1 reflects the table's D call only, with no check against the DNA. TRBV21-1 is flagged as a pseudogene. This CDR3 contains 18 residues. The CDR3 loop reads CASSKWVQATIYDQPQHF. CDR3 DNA sequence: TGTGCCAGCAGCAAATGGGTACAGGCGACGATATATGATCAGCCCCAGCATTTT.

This clonotype was observed a few times. A junction boundary mismatches the germline segment, possibly from a read error. V usage is TRBV4-1 and J usage is TRBJ2-1; D gene unclear. CDR1 is MGHRA, CDR2 YSYEKL, per germline. The CDR3 length is 13 residues. CDR3 nucleotides: TGTGCCAGCAGCCAGGACCCGGGTGATGAGCAGTTCTTC. The encoded protein is CASSQDPGDEQFF.

The chain recombines TRBV2 with TRBJ1-2; 9 nucleotides align to TRBD1. The length of the CDR3 is 14 residues. The germline V gene encodes CDR1 SNHLY and CDR2 FYNNEI. Trimming took 8 bases from V and 7 from J; bases not matched to a gene: 11. The CDR3 nucleotides are TGTGCCAGCCTGGGACAGGGAGGGGGTCCTGGCTACACCTTC. Translated, it gives CASLGQGGGPGYTF.

The V gene is TRBV30, the J gene TRBJ2-7, with D perhaps matching TRBD2 (6 bases). V was trimmed by 5 bases and J by 0 bases, leaving 11 bases between them. Germline V gene sequence: CDR1 GTSNPN, CDR2 SVGIG (reference sequence). CDR3 length equals 13 residues. The CDR3 protein is CAWAPGGSYEQYF. The CDR3 bases are TGTGCCTGGGCCCCCGGGGGCTCCTACGAGCAGTACTTC.

This chain joins TRBV7-6 and TRBJ1-2; 9 bases match TRBD1. Germline CDR1 SGHVS, CDR2 FNYEAQ. This CDR3 spans 16 amino acids. The V segment lost 1 base and the J segment 6 bases; nucleotides outside the gene matches: 9. The CDR3 region is CASSLEYGTGYDGYTF. CDR3 coding DNA: TGTGCCAGCAGCTTAGAGTACGGGACAGGGTATGATGGCTACACCTTC.

The chain links TRBV4-1 to TRBJ1-2; TRBD1 might be the D (5 bases). The length of the CDR3 is 15 residues. CDR1 and CDR2 from the germline V gene are MGHRA and YSYEKL. V dropped 1 base and J dropped 4 bases, with 13 bases sitting between them. As DNA, the CDR3 is TGCGCCAGCAGCCAAGTCGGGACGATGGTCTATGGCTACACCTTC. Translating it yields CASSQVGTMVYGYTF.

This clonotype showed up just once. This chain joins TRBV4-1 and TRBJ1-3; possible D gene TRBD1, 5 bases. Per germline, CDR1 MGHRA and CDR2 YSYEKL. The CDR3 sequence is 17 residues long. Trimming left V 0 bases short and J 4 bases short, with 16 bases between. CDR3 region: CASSQEGATSLGNTIYF. For the CDR3, the DNA is TGCGCCAGCAGCCAAGAAGGGGCTACCAGTTTGGGAAACACCATATATTTT.